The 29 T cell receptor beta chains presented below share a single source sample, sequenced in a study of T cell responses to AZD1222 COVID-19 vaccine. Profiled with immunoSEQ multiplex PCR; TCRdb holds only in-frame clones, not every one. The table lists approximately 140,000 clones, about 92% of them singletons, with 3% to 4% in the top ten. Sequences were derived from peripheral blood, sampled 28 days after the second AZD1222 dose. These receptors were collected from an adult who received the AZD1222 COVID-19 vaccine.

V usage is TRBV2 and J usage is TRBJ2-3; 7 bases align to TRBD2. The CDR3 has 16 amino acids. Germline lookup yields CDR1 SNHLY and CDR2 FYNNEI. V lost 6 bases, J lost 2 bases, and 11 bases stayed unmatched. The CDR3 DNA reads TGTGCCAGCAGCGACCCCCAGAGCGGGGACACAGATACGCAGTATTTT. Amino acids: CASSDPQSGDTDTQYF.

Here the CDR3 reads CASSPTTGDGYTF. For the CDR3, the DNA is TGTGCCAGCTCACCTACGACAGGGGATGGCTACACCTTC. This sequence joins TRBV18 and TRBJ1-2; 8 bases align to TRBD1. The V and J ends lost 3 bases and 6 bases, in that order; junction bases with no gene match: 3. Germline V lookup: CDR1 KGHSH, CDR2 LQKENI. This CDR3 contains 13 residues.

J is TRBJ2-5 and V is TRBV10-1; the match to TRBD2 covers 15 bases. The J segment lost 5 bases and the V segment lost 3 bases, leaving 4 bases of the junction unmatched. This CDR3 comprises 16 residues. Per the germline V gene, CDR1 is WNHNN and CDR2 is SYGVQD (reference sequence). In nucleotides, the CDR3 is TGCGCCAGCAGTGACACCGGGACTAGCGGGAGGGAGACCCAGTACTTC. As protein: CASSDTGTSGRETQYF.

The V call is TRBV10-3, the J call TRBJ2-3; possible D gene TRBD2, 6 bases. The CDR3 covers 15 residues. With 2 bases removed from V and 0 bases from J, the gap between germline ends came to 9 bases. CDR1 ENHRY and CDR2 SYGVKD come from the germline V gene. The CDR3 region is CAISEAGKSTDTQYF. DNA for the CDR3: TGTGCCATCAGTGAGGCGGGGAAGAGCACAGATACGCAGTATTTT.

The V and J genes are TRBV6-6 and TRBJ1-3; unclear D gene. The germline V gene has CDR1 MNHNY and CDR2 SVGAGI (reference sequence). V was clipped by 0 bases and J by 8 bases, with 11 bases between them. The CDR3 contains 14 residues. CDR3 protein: CASSYSRPGDTIYF. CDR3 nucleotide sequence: TGTGCCAGCAGTTACTCCCGGCCCGGGGACACCATATATTTT.

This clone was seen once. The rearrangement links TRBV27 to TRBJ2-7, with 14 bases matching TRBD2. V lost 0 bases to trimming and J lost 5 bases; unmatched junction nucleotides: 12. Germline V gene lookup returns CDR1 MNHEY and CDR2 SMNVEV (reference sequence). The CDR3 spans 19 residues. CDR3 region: CASSLSPGGGLAGENEQYF. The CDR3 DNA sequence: TGTGCCAGCAGTTTATCACCAGGGGGGGGACTAGCGGGAGAAAACGAGCAGTACTTC.

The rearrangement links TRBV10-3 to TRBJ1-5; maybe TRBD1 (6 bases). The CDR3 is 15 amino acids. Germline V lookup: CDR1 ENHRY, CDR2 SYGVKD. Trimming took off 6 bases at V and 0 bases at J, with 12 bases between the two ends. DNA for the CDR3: TGTGCCATCAGCCAACAGGGATTTAGCAATCAGCCCCAGCATTTT. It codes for CAISQQGFSNQPQHF.

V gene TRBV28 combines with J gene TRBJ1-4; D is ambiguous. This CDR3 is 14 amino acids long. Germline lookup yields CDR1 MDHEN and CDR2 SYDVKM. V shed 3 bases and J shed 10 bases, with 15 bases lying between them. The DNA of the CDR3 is TGTGCCAGCAGTTTGGGGATCACGATCGGAAAACTGTTTTTT. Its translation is CASSLGITIGKLFF.

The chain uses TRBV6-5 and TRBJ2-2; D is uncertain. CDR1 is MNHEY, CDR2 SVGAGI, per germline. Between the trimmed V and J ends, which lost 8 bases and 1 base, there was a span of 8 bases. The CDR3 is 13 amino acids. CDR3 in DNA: TGTGCCAGCGTTGGACGGAACACCGGGGAGCTGTTTTTT. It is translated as CASVGRNTGELFF.

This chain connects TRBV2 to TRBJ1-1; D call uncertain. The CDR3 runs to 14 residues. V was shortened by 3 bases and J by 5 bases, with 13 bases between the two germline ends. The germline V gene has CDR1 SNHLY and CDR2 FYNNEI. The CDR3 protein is CASSDGVGPTEAFF. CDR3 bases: TGTGCCAGCAGTGACGGGGTAGGGCCGACTGAAGCTTTCTTT.

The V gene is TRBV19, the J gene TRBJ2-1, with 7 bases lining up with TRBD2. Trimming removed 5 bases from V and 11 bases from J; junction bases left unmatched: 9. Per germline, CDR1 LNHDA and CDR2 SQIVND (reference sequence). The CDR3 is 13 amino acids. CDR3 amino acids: CASSLGTTGKQFF. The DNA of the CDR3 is TGTGCCAGTAGTCTCGGGACTACCGGAAAGCAGTTCTTC.

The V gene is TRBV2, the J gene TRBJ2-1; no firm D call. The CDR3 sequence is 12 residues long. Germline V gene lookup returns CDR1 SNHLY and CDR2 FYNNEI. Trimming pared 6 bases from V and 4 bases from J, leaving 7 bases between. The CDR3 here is CASRVEYNEQFF. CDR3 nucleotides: TGTGCCAGCAGGGTGGAATACAATGAGCAGTTCTTC.

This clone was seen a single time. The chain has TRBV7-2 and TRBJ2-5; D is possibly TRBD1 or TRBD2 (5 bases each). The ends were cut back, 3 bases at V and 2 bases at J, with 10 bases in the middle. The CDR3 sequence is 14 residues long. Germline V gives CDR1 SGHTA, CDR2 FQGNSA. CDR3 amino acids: CASSFGAQQETQYF. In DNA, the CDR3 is TGTGCCAGCAGCTTCGGGGCGCAACAAGAGACCCAGTACTTC.

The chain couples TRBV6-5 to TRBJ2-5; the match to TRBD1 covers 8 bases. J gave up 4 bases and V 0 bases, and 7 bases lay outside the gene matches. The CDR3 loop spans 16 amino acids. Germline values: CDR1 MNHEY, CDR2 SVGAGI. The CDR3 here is CASSYSMQGAGETQYF. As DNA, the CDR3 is TGTGCCAGCAGTTACTCGATGCAGGGGGCAGGAGAGACCCAGTACTTC.

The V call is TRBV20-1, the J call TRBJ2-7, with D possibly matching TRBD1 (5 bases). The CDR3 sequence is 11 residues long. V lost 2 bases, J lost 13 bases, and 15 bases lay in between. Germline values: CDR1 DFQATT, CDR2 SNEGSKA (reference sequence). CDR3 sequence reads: CSARYAGIQYF. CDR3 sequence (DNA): TGCAGTGCTAGATATGCAGGGATTCAATACTTC.

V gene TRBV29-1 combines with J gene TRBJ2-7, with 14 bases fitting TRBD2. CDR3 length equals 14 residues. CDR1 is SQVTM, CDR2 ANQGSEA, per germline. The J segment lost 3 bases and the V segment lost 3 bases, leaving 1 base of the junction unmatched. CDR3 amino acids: CSVEGTSGSYEQYF. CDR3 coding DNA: TGCAGCGTTGAGGGGACTAGCGGGAGCTACGAGCAGTACTTC.

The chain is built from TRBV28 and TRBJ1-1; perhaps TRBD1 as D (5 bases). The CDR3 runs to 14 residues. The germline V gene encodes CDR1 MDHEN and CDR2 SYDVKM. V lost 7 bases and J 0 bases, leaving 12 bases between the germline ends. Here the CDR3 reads CASTIQGVNTEAFF. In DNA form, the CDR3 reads TGTGCCAGCACCATCCAGGGAGTGAACACTGAAGCTTTCTTT.

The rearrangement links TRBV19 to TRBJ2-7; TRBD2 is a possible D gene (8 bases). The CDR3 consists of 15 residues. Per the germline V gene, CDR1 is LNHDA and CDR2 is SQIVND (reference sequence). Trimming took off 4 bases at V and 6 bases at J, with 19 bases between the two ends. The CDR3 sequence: CASSKNGGDSTEQYF. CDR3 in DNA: TGTGCCAGTAGTAAGAACGGGGGGGACAGCACCGAGCAGTACTTC.

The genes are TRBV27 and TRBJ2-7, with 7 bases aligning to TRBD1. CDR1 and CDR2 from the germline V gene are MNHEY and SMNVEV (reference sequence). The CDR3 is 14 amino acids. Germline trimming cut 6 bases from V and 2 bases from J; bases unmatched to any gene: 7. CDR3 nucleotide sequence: TGTGCCAGCAGCCGTAGACAGGGCACCTACGAGCAGTACTTC. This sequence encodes CASSRRQGTYEQYF.

The CDR3: CAWSRLGWYEQYF. The DNA for the CDR3 is TGTGCCTGGAGTCGGTTAGGATGGTACGAGCAGTACTTC. The rearrangement uses TRBV30 and TRBJ2-7; D gene uncertain. Germline V lookup: CDR1 GTSNPN, CDR2 SVGIG (reference sequence). The V and J ends lost 2 bases and 4 bases respectively, with 12 bases between them. The CDR3 is 13 residues long.

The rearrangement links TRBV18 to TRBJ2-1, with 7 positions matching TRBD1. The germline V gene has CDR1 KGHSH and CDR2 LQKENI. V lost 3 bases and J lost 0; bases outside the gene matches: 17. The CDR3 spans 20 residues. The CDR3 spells CASSPNLRQGQWSSYNEQFF. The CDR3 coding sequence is TGTGCCAGCTCACCTAACTTGAGACAGGGTCAATGGAGCTCCTACAATGAGCAGTTCTTC.

The DNA for the CDR3 is TGTGCCAGCAGCCTCAGGGACTGGGGACAAGAGACCCAGTACTTC. This codes for CASSLRDWGQETQYF. V gene TRBV11-2 combines with J gene TRBJ2-5; D perhaps matches TRBD2 (6 bases). The CDR3 is 15 amino acids. V dropped 5 bases and J dropped 2 bases, with 15 bases sitting between them. Germline assignment: CDR1 SGHAT and CDR2 FQNNGV.

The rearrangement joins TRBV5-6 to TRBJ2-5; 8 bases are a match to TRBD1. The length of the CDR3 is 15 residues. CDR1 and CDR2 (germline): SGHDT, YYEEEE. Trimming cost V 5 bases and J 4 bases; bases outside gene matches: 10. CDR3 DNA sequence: TGTGCCAGCAGATCGGACAGGGTAGGAGGAGAGACCCAGTACTTC. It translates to CASRSDRVGGETQYF.

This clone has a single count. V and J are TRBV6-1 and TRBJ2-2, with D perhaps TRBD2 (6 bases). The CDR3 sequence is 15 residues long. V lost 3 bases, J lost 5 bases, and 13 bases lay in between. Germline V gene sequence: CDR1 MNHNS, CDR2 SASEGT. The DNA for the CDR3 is TGTGCCAGCAGTGACCGGGACTCACCGACCGGGGAGCTGTTTTTT. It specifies CASSDRDSPTGELFF.

The CDR3 nucleotides read TGTGCCAGCAGTCCCAAAGGGTTAGCGGGAGCGGCAGATACGCAGTATTTT. Its translation: CASSPKGLAGAADTQYF. The chain couples TRBV6-2 or TRBV6-3 to TRBJ2-3; 9 bases align to TRBD2. Germline V gives CDR1 MNHEY, CDR2 SVGEGT. The CDR3 loop spans 17 amino acids. V was clipped by 5 bases and J by 4 bases; unmatched bases: 13.

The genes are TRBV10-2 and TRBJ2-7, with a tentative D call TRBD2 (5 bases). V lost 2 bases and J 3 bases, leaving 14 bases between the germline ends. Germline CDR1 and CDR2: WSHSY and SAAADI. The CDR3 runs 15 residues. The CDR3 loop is CASSEVRTLGYEQYF. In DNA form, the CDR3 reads TGCGCCAGCAGTGAGGTGAGGACTCTCGGCTACGAGCAGTACTTC.

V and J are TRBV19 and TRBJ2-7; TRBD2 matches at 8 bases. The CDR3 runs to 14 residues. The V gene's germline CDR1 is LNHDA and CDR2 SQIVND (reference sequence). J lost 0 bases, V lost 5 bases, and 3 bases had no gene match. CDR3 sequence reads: CASSLAGRSYEQYF. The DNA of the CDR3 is TGTGCCAGTAGTTTAGCGGGGCGCTCCTACGAGCAGTACTTC.

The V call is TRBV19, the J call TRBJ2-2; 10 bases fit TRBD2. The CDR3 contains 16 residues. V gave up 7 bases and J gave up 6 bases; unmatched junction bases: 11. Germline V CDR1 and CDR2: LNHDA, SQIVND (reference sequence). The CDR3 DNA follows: TGTGCCAGTAATCCTAGCGGGAGTCTCGGTGCCGGGGAGCTGTTTTTT. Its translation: CASNPSGSLGAGELFF.

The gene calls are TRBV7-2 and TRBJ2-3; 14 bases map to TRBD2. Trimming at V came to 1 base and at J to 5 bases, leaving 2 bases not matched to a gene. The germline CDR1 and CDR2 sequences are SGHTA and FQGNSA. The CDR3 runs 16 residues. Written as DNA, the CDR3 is TGTGCCAGCAGCTTAGGACTAGCGGGAGGGTTAGATACGCAGTATTTT. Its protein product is CASSLGLAGGLDTQYF.